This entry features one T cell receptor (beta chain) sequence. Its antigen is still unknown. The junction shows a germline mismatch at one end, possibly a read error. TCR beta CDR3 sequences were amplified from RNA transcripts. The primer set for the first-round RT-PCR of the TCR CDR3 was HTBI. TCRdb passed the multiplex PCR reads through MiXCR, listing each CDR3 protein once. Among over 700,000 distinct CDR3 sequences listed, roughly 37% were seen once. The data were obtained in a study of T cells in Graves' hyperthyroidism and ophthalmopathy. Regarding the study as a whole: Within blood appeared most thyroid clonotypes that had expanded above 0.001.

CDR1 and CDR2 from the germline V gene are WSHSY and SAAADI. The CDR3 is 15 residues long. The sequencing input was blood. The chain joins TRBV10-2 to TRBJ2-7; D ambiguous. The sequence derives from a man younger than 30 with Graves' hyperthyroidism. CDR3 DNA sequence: TGTGCCAGCAGTTCGTCCAGGTCCTCCTTCTACGAGCAGTGCTTC. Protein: CASSSSRSSFYEQCF.